This T cell receptor (beta chain) was identified during a study of breast tumors, draining lymph nodes, adjacent tissues. With regard to this clonotype: Its antigen is as yet unknown. At one end the junction does not follow the germline gene, possibly because of a read error.

General observations from the study: That most tumor T cells come from lymph nodes remained unproven.

Germline loops: CDR1 SGHRS, CDR2 YFSETQ. CDR3 size: 13 residues. TCRdb reanalysed the multiplex PCR reads using MiXCR and keeps one entry per CDR3 protein. The profile shows fewer than 25,000 distinct CDR3 sequences, approximately 31% of them singletons. Sequenced sample: breast tumor tissue. The receptor was isolated from a female donor with breast cancer. Some clones in this sample may be carry-over from other donors' samples. The rearrangement joins TRBV5-1 to TRBJ1-4; D unresolved. CDR3 DNA: TGTGCCAGCAGCTTGGCCTTAGATGAAAAACTGTTTTTT. It yields the protein CASSLALDEKLFF.